The following is a TCR beta chain sequence with its context. What it binds is unknown. This sample stems from a study of T-cell reconstitution after alpha-beta-depleted transplantation in children. The ends were cut back, 7 bases at V and 0 bases at J, with 10 bases in the middle. CDR1 and CDR2 from the germline V gene are LNHDA and SQIVND (reference sequence). The CDR3 sequence is 14 residues long. Unique molecular identifiers were built into the TCRbeta library. TCRdb reanalysed the PCR reads using MiXCR and keeps one entry per CDR3 protein. Here the sample spans hundreds of thousands of distinct CDR3 sequences, 10% being singletons. General study points: One year post-transplant, T-cell counts and diversity were largely derived from T cells produced anew. Reported findings indicate that, about two months after transplant, alpha-beta T cells came from several hundred expanded clones, which were derived from non-depleted graft cells.

This receptor was taken from a child aged 2-15 years with inherited bone marrow failure, due to receive a stem cell transplant. The chain uses TRBV19 and TRBJ2-1; possibly TRBD2 for D (5 bases). The source material was PBMCs, sampled before TCRalphabeta/CD19-depleted stem cell transplant. The CDR3 coding sequence is TGTGCCAGTAAGAGGGATATCTCCTACAATGAGCAGTTCTTC. It yields the protein CASKRDISYNEQFF.